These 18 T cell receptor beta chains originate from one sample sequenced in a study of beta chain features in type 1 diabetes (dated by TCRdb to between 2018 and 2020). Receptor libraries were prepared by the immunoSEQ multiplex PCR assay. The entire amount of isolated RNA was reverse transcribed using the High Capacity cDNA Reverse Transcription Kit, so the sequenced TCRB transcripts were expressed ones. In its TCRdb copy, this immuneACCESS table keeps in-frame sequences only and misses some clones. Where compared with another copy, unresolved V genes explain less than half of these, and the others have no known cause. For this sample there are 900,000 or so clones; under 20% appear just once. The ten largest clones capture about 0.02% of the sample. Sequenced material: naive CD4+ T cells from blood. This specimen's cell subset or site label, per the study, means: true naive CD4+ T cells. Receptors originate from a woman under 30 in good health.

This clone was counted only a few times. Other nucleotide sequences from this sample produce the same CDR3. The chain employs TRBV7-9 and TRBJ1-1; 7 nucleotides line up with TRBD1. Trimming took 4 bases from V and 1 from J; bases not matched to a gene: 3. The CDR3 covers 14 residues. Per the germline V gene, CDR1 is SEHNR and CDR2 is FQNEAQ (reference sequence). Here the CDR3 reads CASSSRTGNTEAFF. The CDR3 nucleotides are TGTGCCAGCAGCTCCCGGACAGGGAACACTGAAGCTTTCTTT.

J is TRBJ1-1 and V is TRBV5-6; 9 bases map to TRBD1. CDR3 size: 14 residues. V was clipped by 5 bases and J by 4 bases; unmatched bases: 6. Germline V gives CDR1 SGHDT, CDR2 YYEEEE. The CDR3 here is CASRYTGGRTEAFF. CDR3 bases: TGTGCCAGCAGATATACAGGGGGCCGCACTGAAGCTTTCTTT.

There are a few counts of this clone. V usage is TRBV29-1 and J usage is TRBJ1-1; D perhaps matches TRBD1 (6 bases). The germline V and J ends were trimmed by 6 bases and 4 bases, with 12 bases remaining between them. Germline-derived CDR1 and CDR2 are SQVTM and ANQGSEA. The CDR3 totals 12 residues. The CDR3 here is CSVRLGGTEAFF. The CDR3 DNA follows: TGCAGCGTCCGCTTAGGGGGCACTGAAGCTTTCTTT.

CDR3 residues: CASSSESRVRSTEAFF. CDR3 sequence (DNA): TGTGCCAGCAGCTCGGAATCCCGGGTAAGGAGCACTGAAGCTTTCTTT. The chain combines TRBV7-9 with TRBJ1-1, with D hard to call. Looked up from germline, CDR1 is SEHNR and CDR2 is FQNEAQ (reference sequence). Trimming removed 4 bases from V and 4 bases from J, with 19 bases in between. This CDR3 contains 16 residues. Together with reference TRBV7-9 and TRBJ1-1, the CDR3 gives the full variable domain: DTGVSQNPRHKITKRGQNVTFRCDPISEHNRLYWYRQTLGQGPEFLTYFQNEAQLEKSRLLSDRFSAERPKGSFSTLEIQRTEQGDSAMYLCASSSESRVRSTEAFFGQGTRLTVV.

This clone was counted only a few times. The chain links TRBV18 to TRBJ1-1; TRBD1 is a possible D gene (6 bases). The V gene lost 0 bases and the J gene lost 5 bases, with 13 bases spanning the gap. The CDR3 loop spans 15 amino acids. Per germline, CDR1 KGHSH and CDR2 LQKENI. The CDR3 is CASSPPAGVRTEAFF. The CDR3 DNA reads TGTGCCAGCTCACCACCGGCAGGGGTTCGGACTGAAGCTTTCTTT.

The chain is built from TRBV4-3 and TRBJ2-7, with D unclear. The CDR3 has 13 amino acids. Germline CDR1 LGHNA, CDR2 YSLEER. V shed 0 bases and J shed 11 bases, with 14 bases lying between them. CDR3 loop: CASSQDWGTVKYF. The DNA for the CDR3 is TGCGCCAGCAGCCAAGATTGGGGAACCGTAAAGTACTTC.

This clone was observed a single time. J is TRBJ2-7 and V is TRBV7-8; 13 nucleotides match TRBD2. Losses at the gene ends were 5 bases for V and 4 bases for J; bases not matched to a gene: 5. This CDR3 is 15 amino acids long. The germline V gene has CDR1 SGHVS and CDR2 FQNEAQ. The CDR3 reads CASSRGLAGTYEQYF. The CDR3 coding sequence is TGTGCCAGCAGCCGGGGACTAGCGGGAACTTACGAGCAGTACTTC.

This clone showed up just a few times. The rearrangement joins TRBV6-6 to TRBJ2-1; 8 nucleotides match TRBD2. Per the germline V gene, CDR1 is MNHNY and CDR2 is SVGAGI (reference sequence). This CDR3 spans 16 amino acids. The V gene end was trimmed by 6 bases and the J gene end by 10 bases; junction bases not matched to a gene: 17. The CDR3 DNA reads TGTGCCAGCAGCGAGGACGGGACTAGGATATATTACGAGCAGTTCTTC. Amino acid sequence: CASSEDGTRIYYEQFF.

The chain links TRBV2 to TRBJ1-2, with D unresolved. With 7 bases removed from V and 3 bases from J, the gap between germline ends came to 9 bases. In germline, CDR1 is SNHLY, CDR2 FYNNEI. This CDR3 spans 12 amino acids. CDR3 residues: CASTKDDYGYTF. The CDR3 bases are TGTGCCAGCACAAAGGATGACTATGGCTACACCTTC.

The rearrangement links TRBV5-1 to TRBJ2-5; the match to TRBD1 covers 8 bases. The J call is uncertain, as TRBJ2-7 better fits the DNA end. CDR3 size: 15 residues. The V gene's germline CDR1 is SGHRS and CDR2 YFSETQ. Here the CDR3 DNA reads TGCGCCAGCAGCATTACCGGGACAGGTTCCAACGAGCAGTACTTC. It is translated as CASSITGTGSNEQYF.

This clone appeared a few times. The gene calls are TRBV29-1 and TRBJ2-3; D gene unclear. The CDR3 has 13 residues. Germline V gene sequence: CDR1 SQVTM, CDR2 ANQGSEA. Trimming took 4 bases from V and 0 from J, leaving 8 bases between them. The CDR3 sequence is CSVARSSTDTQYF. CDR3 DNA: TGCAGCGTTGCCAGGTCTAGCACAGATACGCAGTATTTT.

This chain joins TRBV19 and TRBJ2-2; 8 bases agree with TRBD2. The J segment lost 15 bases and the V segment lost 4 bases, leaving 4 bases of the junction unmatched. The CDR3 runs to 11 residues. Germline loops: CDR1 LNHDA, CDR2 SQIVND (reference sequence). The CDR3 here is CASSNSGKVFF. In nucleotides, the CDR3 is TGTGCCAGTAGTAATAGCGGGAAGGTGTTTTTT.

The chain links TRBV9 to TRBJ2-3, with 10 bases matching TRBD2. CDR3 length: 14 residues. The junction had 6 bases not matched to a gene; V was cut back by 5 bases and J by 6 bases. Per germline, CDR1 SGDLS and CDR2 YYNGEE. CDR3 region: CASSKREGLDTQYF. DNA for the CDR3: TGTGCCAGCAGTAAGCGGGAGGGCCTGGATACGCAGTATTTT.

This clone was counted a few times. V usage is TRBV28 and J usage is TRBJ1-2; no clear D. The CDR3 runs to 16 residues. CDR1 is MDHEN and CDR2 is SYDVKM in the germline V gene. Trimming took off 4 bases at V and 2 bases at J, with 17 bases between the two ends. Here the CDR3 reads CASSSIYGVRNYGYTF. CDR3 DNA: TGTGCCAGCAGTTCAATATATGGGGTCCGGAACTATGGCTACACCTTC.

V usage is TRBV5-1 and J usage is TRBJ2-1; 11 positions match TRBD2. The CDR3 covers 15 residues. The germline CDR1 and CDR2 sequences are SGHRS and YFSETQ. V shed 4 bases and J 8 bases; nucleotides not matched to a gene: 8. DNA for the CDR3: TGCGCCAGCAGCCTCAATAGCGGGAGGGCCGATGAGCAGTTCTTC. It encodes CASSLNSGRADEQFF.

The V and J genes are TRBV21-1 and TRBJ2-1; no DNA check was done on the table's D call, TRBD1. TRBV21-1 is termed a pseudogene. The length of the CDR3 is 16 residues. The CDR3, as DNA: TGTGCCAGCAGCAAAGCGGGCAGGGGGACCTACAATGAGCAGTTCTTC. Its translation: CASSKAGRGTYNEQFF.

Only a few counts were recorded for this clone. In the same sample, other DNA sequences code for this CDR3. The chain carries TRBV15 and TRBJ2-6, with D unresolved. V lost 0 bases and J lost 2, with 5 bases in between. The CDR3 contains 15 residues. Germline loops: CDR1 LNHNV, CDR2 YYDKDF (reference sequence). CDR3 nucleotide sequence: TGTGCCACCAGCAGAGATGGGGCTGGGGCCAACGTCCTGACTTTC. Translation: CATSRDGAGANVLTF.

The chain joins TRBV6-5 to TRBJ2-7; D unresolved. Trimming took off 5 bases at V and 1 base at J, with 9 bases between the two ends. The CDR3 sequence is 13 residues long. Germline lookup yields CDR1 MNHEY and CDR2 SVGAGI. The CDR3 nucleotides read TGTGCCAGCAGTCGGACGGATTCCTACGAGCAGTACTTC. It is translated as CASSRTDSYEQYF.